These 32 T cell receptor beta chains were sequenced from one sample in a study of cytomegalovirus exposure and HLA in healthy donors. The primer mix had 60 Vbeta and 13 Jbeta primers. Profiling relied on immunoSEQ multiplex PCR, and the TCRdb table lists in-frame clones only, not all of them. The repertoire table contains tens of thousands of clones. The sequenced material came from PBMCs. The receptor source for this set is a boy between 5 and 17 years old in good health and CMV-seronegative.

This chain uses TRBV30 with TRBJ2-2, with 7 bases identical to TRBD1. V shed 2 bases, J shed 0 bases, and the junction held 12 bases outside the gene matches. The germline gives CDR1 GTSNPN, CDR2 SVGIG (reference sequence). The CDR3 runs to 18 residues. The CDR3 spells CAWSPLRDSKANTGELFF. The CDR3 coding sequence is TGTGCCTGGAGTCCCCTCCGGGACAGTAAAGCGAACACCGGGGAGCTGTTTTTT.

This sequence joins TRBV2 and TRBJ2-7, with D perhaps TRBD1 (5 bases). Germline loops: CDR1 SNHLY, CDR2 FYNNEI. This CDR3 has 15 amino acids. V was pared by 1 base and J by 2 bases, with 12 bases between. This CDR3 is CASSEVTVRTYEQYF. In DNA form, the CDR3 reads TGTGCCAGCAGTGAAGTGACAGTGAGGACCTACGAGCAGTACTTC.

V usage is TRBV4-2 and J usage is TRBJ2-5, with 7 bases aligning to TRBD1. This CDR3 comprises 14 residues. Looked up from germline, CDR1 is LGHNA and CDR2 is YNFKEQ. V lost 6 bases and J lost 3; bases outside the gene matches: 7. CDR3 bases: TGTGCCAGCAGTCGGACAGACAGGGAAGAGACCCAGTACTTC. Translation gives CASSRTDREETQYF.

The chain links TRBV2 to TRBJ2-7; 8 bases match TRBD2. This CDR3 spans 14 amino acids. With V trimmed by 9 bases and J by 5 bases, 12 bases remained unmatched. In germline, CDR1 is SNHLY, CDR2 FYNNEI. CDR3: CASFRDSGVHEQYF. The DNA of the CDR3 is TGTGCCAGTTTCCGGGATAGCGGGGTACACGAGCAGTACTTC.

The chain carries TRBV6-5 and TRBJ2-7; 7 nucleotides agree with TRBD2. After removal of 6 bases from V and 2 bases from J, the junction contained 7 bases not matched to a gene. The CDR3 is 14 residues long. Germline assignment: CDR1 MNHEY and CDR2 SVGAGI. This CDR3 reads CASSPARGAYEQYF. The DNA for the CDR3 is TGTGCCAGCAGCCCCGCACGGGGGGCCTACGAGCAGTACTTC.

This chain uses TRBV19 with TRBJ1-2, with D possibly being TRBD1 (5 bases). The CDR3 runs to 11 residues. CDR1 and CDR2 (germline): LNHDA, SQIVND (reference sequence). The DNA for the CDR3 is TGTGCTTCGGGGGAGGCTTATGGCTACACCTTC. It encodes CASGEAYGYTF. Full variable domain (remainder filled in from reference TRBV19 and TRBJ1-2): DGGITQSPKYLFRKEGQNVTLSCEQNLNHDAMYWYRQDPGQGLRLIYYSQIVNDFQKGDIAEGYSVSREKKESFPLTVTSAQKNPTAFYLCASGEAYGYTFGSGTRLTVV.

The chain uses TRBV27 and TRBJ2-7, with no clear D. Trimming removed 2 bases at V and 3 bases at J, with 8 bases between. Looked up from germline, CDR1 is MNHEY and CDR2 is SMNVEV (reference sequence). The CDR3 consists of 13 residues. For the CDR3, the DNA is TGTGCCAGCAGTTTACGGTTTGACTACGAGCAGTACTTC. Amino acids: CASSLRFDYEQYF.

This chain connects TRBV5-6 to TRBJ2-3, with TRBD2 matching 7 bases. This CDR3 has 16 amino acids. V shed 0 bases, J shed 4 bases, and the junction held 8 bases outside the gene matches. The germline CDR1 and CDR2 sequences are SGHDT and YYEEEE. The CDR3 DNA follows: TGTGCCAGCAGCTTGGCCGGGGCGGGAGCCTCAGATACGCAGTATTTT. It translates to CASSLAGAGASDTQYF.

The V gene is TRBV10-1, the J gene TRBJ2-7; 7 bases are shared with TRBD1. The V gene end was trimmed by 4 bases and the J gene end by 7 bases; junction bases not matched to a gene: 7. Germline assignment: CDR1 WNHNN and CDR2 SYGVQD (reference sequence). The CDR3 extends over 13 amino acids. CDR3: CASSGDRVWEQYF. CDR3 sequence (DNA): TGCGCCAGCAGTGGTGACAGGGTTTGGGAGCAGTACTTC.

This sequence joins TRBV30 and TRBJ2-3; the D gene is possibly TRBD2 (6 bases). The germline V gene has CDR1 GTSNPN and CDR2 SVGIG (reference sequence). This CDR3 has 15 amino acids. V was shortened by 0 bases and J by 2 bases, with 12 bases between the two germline ends. The CDR3 bases are TGTGCCTGGAGTGTACAGCGGGCTTTCACAGATACGCAGTATTTT. It translates to CAWSVQRAFTDTQYF.

This chain links TRBV7-9 with TRBJ1-1; perhaps TRBD1 as D (6 bases). This CDR3 spans 16 amino acids. V was pared by 2 bases and J by 1 base, with 14 bases between. Germline CDR1 is SEHNR and CDR2 is FQNEAQ (reference sequence). The CDR3: CASSLRPGQQNTEAFF. In DNA form, the CDR3 reads TGTGCCAGCAGCTTACGCCCCGGACAGCAGAACACTGAAGCTTTCTTT.

The genes are TRBV2 and TRBJ2-3, with 12 nucleotides matching TRBD2. The CDR3 totals 17 residues. The V gene's germline CDR1 is SNHLY and CDR2 FYNNEI. Trimming took 4 bases from V and 1 from J; bases not matched to a gene: 6. CDR3 DNA: TGTGCCAGCAGTGGGCTAGCGGGAGGGCCAGGCACAGATACGCAGTATTTT. Protein: CASSGLAGGPGTDTQYF. Full variable domain (remainder filled in from reference TRBV2 and TRBJ2-3): EPEVTQTPSHQVTQMGQEVILRCVPISNHLYFYWYRQILGQKVEFLVSFYNNEISEKSEIFDDQFSVERPDGSNFTLKIRSTKLEDSAMYFCASSGLAGGPGTDTQYFGPGTRLTVL.

J is TRBJ1-1 and V is TRBV11-3, with D possibly being TRBD1 (5 bases). V was cut by 2 bases and J by 2 bases, with 18 bases left in between. The CDR3 spans 17 residues. Germline CDR1 and CDR2: SGHNT and YENEEA. CDR3 DNA sequence: TGTGCCAGCAGCTTAAGTTTTGGAGGGACGACTAACACTGAAGCTTTCTTT. This gives the protein CASSLSFGGTTNTEAFF. Full variable domain (rest looked up from reference TRBV11-3 and TRBJ1-1): EAGVVQSPRYKIIEKKQPVAFWCNPISGHNTLYWYLQNLGQGPELLIRYENEEAVDDSQLPKDRFSAERLKGVDSTLKIQPAELGDSAVYLCASSLSFGGTTNTEAFFGQGTRLTVV.

The chain employs TRBV5-6 and TRBJ1-2; D perhaps matches TRBD1 (5 bases). Germline V CDR1 and CDR2: SGHDT, YYEEEE. V lost 2 bases and J lost 5, with 10 bases in between. The CDR3 sequence is 13 residues long. CDR3 region: CASSFDSSYGYTF. CDR3 bases: TGTGCCAGCAGCTTTGACAGCTCTTATGGCTACACCTTC.

The CDR3 spells CAWSAGGLAKNIQYF. The CDR3 nucleotides read TGTGCCTGGAGTGCGGGGGGGCTAGCCAAAAACATTCAGTACTTC. The chain is built from TRBV30 and TRBJ2-4; 8 bases are a match to TRBD2. V trimming: 1 base; J trimming: 0 bases; junction bases outside the gene matches: 2. Looked up from germline, CDR1 is GTSNPN and CDR2 is SVGIG (reference sequence). This CDR3 has 15 residues.

The V gene is TRBV4-2, the J gene TRBJ2-3, with D maybe TRBD2 (5 bases). Germline lookup yields CDR1 LGHNA and CDR2 YNFKEQ. The CDR3 contains 14 residues. Between the trimmed V and J ends, which lost 2 bases and 4 bases, there was a span of 10 bases. CDR3 DNA sequence: TGTGCCAGCAGCCAAAGCATCGGGGCAGATACGCAGTATTTT. Translation: CASSQSIGADTQYF.

This sequence joins TRBV5-6 and TRBJ1-6, with TRBD1 as a possible D gene (6 bases). With 6 bases removed from V and 7 bases from J, the gap between germline ends came to 20 bases. Per germline, CDR1 SGHDT and CDR2 YYEEEE. The CDR3 contains 16 residues. The chain's CDR3 is CASTYRPGQENSPLHF. CDR3 in DNA: TGTGCCAGCACCTATCGACCGGGACAAGAGAATTCACCCCTCCACTTT.

The CDR3 reads CASSAGTGGSGYTF. The DNA of the CDR3 is TGCGCCAGCAGCGCCGGGACAGGGGGTAGTGGCTACACCTTC. The gene calls are TRBV10-1 and TRBJ1-2; 11 bases align to TRBD1. Germline values: CDR1 WNHNN, CDR2 SYGVQD (reference sequence). V lost 6 bases to trimming and J lost 7 bases; unmatched junction nucleotides: 7. The CDR3 runs to 14 residues.

The chain uses TRBV5-6 and TRBJ1-2, with D unclear. V was cut by 0 bases and J by 4 bases, with 13 bases left in between. Germline assignment: CDR1 SGHDT and CDR2 YYEEEE. This CDR3 has 15 amino acids. CDR3 residues: CASSLADSPIYGYTF. DNA for the CDR3: TGTGCCAGCAGCTTGGCGGACTCACCCATCTATGGCTACACCTTC. Using reference TRBV5-6 and TRBJ1-2 for the parts outside the CDR3, the full variable domain is DAGVTQSPTHLIKTRGQQVTLRCSPKSGHDTVSWYQQALGQGPQFIFQYYEEEERQRGNFPDRFSGHQFPNYSSELNVNALLLGDSALYLCASSLADSPIYGYTFGSGTRLTVV.

J is TRBJ2-7 and V is TRBV7-7, with 16 bases matching TRBD2. Unmatched junction bases numbered 0, after V lost 3 bases and J lost 4 bases. The CDR3 covers 15 residues. Germline CDR1 reads SSHAT; CDR2 reads FNYEAQ (reference sequence). CDR3 in DNA: TGTGCCAGCAGCTTGGGACTAGCGGGGGGGTACGAGCAGTACTTC. Translation gives CASSLGLAGGYEQYF.

The V call is TRBV10-3, the J call TRBJ1-3; D is perhaps TRBD1 (5 bases). The CDR3 totals 14 residues. The germline V gene has CDR1 ENHRY and CDR2 SYGVKD. Trimming left V 10 bases short and J 3 bases short, with 16 bases between. CDR3 sequence reads: CATGGGPRGNTIYF. The CDR3 nucleotides read TGTGCCACGGGCGGGGGTCCTCGTGGAAACACCATATATTTT.

The genes are TRBV18 and TRBJ2-1; 7 bases agree with TRBD1. Germline assignment: CDR1 KGHSH and CDR2 LQKENI. V trimming: 1 base; J trimming: 9 bases; junction bases outside the gene matches: 3. This CDR3 has 13 residues. The CDR3 here is CASSPRSGGEQFF. The CDR3 coding sequence is TGTGCCAGCTCACCACGGTCAGGGGGTGAGCAGTTCTTC.

DNA for the CDR3: TGCAGCGTGTTCAGGGGGGATGAAAAACTGTTTTTT. Amino acids: CSVFRGDEKLFF. The rearrangement links TRBV29-1 to TRBJ1-4; the match to TRBD1 covers 7 bases. Per germline, CDR1 SQVTM and CDR2 ANQGSEA. V lost 6 bases and J lost 6; bases outside the gene matches: 4. The CDR3 extends over 12 amino acids.

This chain links TRBV18 with TRBJ2-7; D gene uncertain. The V gene lost 3 bases and the J gene lost 0 bases, with 12 bases spanning the gap. This CDR3 is built from 15 residues. CDR1 and CDR2 (germline): KGHSH, LQKENI. As DNA, the CDR3 is TGTGCCAGCTCACCTGGGCCTCTAAGCTCCTACGAGCAGTACTTC. It translates to CASSPGPLSSYEQYF. Using reference TRBV18 and TRBJ2-7 for the parts outside the CDR3, the full variable domain is NAGVMQNPRHLVRRRGQEARLRCSPMKGHSHVYWYRQLPEEGLKFMVYLQKENIIDESGMPKERFSAEFPKEGPSILRIQQVVRGDSAAYFCASSPGPLSSYEQYFGPGTRLTVT.

The chain uses TRBV5-1 and TRBJ2-1; 7 bases are shared with TRBD2. The CDR3 totals 16 residues. Trimming removed 3 bases from V and 8 bases from J; junction bases left unmatched: 14. Germline CDR1 SGHRS, CDR2 YFSETQ. This CDR3 reads CASSSQSGTSGDEQFF. In DNA form, the CDR3 reads TGCGCCAGCAGCTCCCAAAGCGGGACGTCGGGGGATGAGCAGTTCTTC.

This sequence joins TRBV10-3 and TRBJ2-7; 9 bases fit TRBD1. The V and J ends lost 5 bases and 0 bases, in that order; junction bases with no gene match: 8. CDR1 is ENHRY and CDR2 is SYGVKD in the germline V gene. CDR3 length: 16 amino acids. The CDR3, as DNA: TGTGCCATCAGTAGCTTGCCGGGACAGGGCTCCTACGAGCAGTACTTC. It encodes CAISSLPGQGSYEQYF.

CDR3 protein: CASYVSEKLFF. The CDR3 bases are TGTGCCAGCTATGTAAGCGAAAAACTGTTTTTT. The chain employs TRBV7-9 and TRBJ1-4; D not resolved. CDR3 length equals 11 residues. Germline CDR1 and CDR2: SEHNR and FQNEAQ (reference sequence). Trimming removed 8 bases at V and 8 bases at J, with 9 bases between.

Concerning this clone itself: An end of the junction does not agree with germline; a read error may underlie this. J is TRBJ1-1 and V is TRBV7-9; D call uncertain. The germline CDR1 and CDR2 sequences are SEHNR and FQNEAQ (reference sequence). This CDR3 comprises 14 residues. The CDR3 sequence is CASSLDGDGAEAFF. In DNA form, the CDR3 reads TGTGCCAGCAGTTTAGACGGGGATGGGGCTGAAGCTTTCTTT.

The rearrangement joins TRBV6-6 to TRBJ1-5, with TRBD1 as a possible D gene (6 bases). Trimming took 4 bases from V and 0 from J, leaving 7 bases between them. The CDR3 is 14 residues long. In germline, CDR1 is MNHNY, CDR2 SVGAGI (reference sequence). CDR3 sequence reads: CASSSGDSNQPQHF. CDR3 coding DNA: TGTGCCAGCAGTTCAGGGGATAGCAATCAGCCCCAGCATTTT.

V gene TRBV6-6 combines with J gene TRBJ1-2; 8 nucleotides agree with TRBD1. The CDR3 totals 15 residues. The germline V gene encodes CDR1 MNHNY and CDR2 SVGAGI (reference sequence). With V trimmed by 4 bases and J by 2 bases, 6 bases remained unmatched. CDR3 sequence (DNA): TGTGCCAGCAGTTCTCCGGACAGGGCCAACTATGGCTACACCTTC. Protein product: CASSSPDRANYGYTF.

The chain carries TRBV7-2 and TRBJ1-1; no definite D call. The CDR3 is made up of 13 amino acids. V was clipped by 5 bases and J by 1 base, with 8 bases between them. CDR1 and CDR2 (germline): SGHTA, FQGNSA. The CDR3 coding sequence is TGTGCCAGCAGCGCCAGAACGAACACTGAAGCTTTCTTT. This encodes CASSARTNTEAFF. Together with reference TRBV7-2 and TRBJ1-1, the CDR3 gives the full variable domain: GAGVSQSPSNKVTEKGKDVELRCDPISGHTALYWYRQSLGQGLEFLIYFQGNSAPDKSGLPSDRFSAERTGGSVSTLTIQRTQQEDSAVYLCASSARTNTEAFFGQGTRLTVV.

The rearrangement joins TRBV9 to TRBJ2-3; the match to TRBD1 covers 7 bases. The CDR3 runs to 16 residues. V lost 4 bases and J lost 0; bases outside the gene matches: 8. CDR1 and CDR2 from the germline V gene are SGDLS and YYNGEE. The CDR3 coding sequence is TGTGCCAGCAGCCCCAGGGGGAGAGGGAGCACAGATACGCAGTATTTT. Amino acids: CASSPRGRGSTDTQYF.